This T cell receptor beta chain was identified during a study of OX40 agonist ivuxolimab in advanced cancers. Study-wide background: Ivuxolimab, which patients received intravenously every 2 weeks, was dosed at 0.01 to 10 mg/kg. The group had a mean age of about 64 years, ranged from roughly 23 to 79, and was approximately 81% male.

The repertoire was sequenced with immunoSEQ multiplex PCR; TCRdb's copy has only in-frame clones and lacks some. The top ten hold 0.7% to 0.9% of the sample, which has about 100,000 clones, around 90% seen once. This clone occurred once. Its antigen remains unknown. Whole-study findings and limits: In CD8+ T cells, expanded clones were on average more numerous than in CD4+. Among the least clonally expanded were partial responders at 0.1-3.0 mg/kg.

Germline CDR1 ENHRY, CDR2 SYGVKD. This CDR3 is built from 16 residues. Deletions cut 3 bases from V and 4 bases from J, with 18 bases between. This clonotype originated in an adult with an advanced solid tumor such as melanoma, head and neck, liver or kidney cancer. This chain links TRBV10-3 with TRBJ1-2, with D possibly being TRBD1 (6 bases). Sequences were derived from CD4+ or CD8+ T cells sorted from blood, sampled in a trial of the OX40 agonist ivuxolimab. The CDR3 DNA reads TGTGCCATCAGTGATTATTCGGACAGAAAAAGCTATGGCTACACCTTC. As protein: CAISDYSDRKSYGYTF.